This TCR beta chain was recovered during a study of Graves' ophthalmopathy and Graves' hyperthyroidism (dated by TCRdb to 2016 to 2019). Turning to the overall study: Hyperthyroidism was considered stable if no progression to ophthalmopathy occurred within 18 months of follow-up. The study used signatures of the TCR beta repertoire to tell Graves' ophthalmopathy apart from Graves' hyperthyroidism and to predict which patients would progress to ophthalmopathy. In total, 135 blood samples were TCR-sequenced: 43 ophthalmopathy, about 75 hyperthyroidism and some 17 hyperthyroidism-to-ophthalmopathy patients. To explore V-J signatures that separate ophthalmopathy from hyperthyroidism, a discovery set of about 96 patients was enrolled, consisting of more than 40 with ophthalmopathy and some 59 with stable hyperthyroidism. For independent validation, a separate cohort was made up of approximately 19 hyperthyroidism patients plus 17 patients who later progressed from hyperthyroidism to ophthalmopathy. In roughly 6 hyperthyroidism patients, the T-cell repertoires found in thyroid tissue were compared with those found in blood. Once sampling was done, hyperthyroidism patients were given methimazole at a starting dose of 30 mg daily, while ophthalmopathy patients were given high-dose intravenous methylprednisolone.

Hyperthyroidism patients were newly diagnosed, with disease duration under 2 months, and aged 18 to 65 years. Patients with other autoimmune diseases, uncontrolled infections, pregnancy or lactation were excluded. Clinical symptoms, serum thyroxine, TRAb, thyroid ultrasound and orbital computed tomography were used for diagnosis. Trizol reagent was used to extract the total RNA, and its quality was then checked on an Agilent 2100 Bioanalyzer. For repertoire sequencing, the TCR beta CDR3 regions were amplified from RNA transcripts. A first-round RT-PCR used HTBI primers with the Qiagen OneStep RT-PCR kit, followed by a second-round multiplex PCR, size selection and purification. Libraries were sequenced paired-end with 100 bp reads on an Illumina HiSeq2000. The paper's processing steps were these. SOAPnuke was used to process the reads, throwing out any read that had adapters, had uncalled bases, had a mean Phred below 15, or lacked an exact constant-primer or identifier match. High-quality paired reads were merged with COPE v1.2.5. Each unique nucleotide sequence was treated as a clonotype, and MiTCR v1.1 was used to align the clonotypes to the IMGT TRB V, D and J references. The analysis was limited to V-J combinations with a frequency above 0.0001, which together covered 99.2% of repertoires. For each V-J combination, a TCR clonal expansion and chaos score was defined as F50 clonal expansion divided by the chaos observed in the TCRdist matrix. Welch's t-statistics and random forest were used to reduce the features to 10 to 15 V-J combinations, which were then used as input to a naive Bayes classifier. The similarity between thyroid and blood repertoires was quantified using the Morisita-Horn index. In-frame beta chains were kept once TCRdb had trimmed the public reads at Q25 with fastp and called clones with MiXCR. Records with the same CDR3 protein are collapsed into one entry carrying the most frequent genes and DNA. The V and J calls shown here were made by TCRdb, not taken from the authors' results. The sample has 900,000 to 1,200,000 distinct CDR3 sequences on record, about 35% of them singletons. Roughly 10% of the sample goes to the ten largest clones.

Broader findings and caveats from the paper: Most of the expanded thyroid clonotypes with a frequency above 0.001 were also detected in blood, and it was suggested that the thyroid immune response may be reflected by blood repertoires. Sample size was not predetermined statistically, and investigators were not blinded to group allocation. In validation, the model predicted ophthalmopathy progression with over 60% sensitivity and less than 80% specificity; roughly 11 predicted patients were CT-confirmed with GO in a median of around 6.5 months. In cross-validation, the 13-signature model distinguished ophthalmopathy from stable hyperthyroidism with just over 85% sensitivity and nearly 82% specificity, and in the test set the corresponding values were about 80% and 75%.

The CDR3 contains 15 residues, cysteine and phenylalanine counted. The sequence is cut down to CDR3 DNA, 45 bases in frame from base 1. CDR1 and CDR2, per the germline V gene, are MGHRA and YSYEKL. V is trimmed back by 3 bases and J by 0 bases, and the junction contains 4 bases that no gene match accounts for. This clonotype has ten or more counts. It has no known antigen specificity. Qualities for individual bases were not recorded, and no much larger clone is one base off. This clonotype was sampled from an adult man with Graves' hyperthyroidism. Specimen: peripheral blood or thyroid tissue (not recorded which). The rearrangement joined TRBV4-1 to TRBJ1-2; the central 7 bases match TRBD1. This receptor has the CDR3 CASSHSGQANYGYTF. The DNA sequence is TGCGCCAGCAGCCATTCCGGACAGGCTAACTATGGCTACACCTTC.